This T cell receptor (beta chain) came from a study of memory CD4+ T cells and cytomegalovirus serostatus. The sort gate was single viable CD3+CD4+CD8-CD45RO+ cells for memory CD4+ T cells. The length of the CDR3 is 11 residues. V lost 6 bases, J lost 4 bases, and 9 bases lay in between. Germline CDR1 is SQVTM and CDR2 is ANQGSEA. Assay used: immunoSEQ multiplex PCR; TCRdb lists only in-frame clones, some missing. The table records about 80,000 clones, roughly 80% of them present only once. The sample taken for sequencing was memory CD4+ T cells from blood. The receptor comes from an adult in good health and CMV-seronegative. The rearrangement uses TRBV29-1 and TRBJ1-2; the D gene is possibly TRBD1 (6 bases). DNA of the CDR3: TGCAGCGTGAGACAGGCCTATGGCTACACCTTC. Amino acids: CSVRQAYGYTF.